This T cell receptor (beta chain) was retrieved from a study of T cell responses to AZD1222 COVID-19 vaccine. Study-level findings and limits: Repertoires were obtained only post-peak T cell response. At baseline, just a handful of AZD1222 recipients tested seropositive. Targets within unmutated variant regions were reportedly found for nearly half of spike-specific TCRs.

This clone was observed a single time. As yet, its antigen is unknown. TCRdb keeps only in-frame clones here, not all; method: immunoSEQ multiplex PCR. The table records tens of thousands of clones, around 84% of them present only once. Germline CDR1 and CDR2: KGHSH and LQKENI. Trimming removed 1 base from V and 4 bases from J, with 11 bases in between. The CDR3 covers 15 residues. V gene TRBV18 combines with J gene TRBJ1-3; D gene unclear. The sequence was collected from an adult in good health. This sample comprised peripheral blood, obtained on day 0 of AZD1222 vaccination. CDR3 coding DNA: TGTGCCAGCTCACCACAGGACGGTGAAGGAAACACCATATATTTT. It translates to CASSPQDGEGNTIYF.